This T cell receptor (beta chain) is drawn from a study of PD-1 blockade in mismatch repair-deficient tumors. Study overall: Patients had over 10 mismatch repair-deficient cancer types, all previously treated and progressing.

PCR or immunohistochemistry showed mismatch repair deficiency in every enrolled patient. TCRs were sequenced from a few patients responding to pembrolizumab. The CDR3 consists of 17 residues. CDR1 is SNHLY, CDR2 FYNNEI, per germline. The V segment lost 4 bases and the J segment 1 base; nucleotides outside the gene matches: 10. Produced via immunoSEQ multiplex PCR; TCRdb's table is partial and in-frame only. Here the sample spans around 62,000 clones, almost 80% being singletons. The sequence was collected from an adult with mismatch repair-deficient cancer. V is TRBV2 and J is TRBJ1-5; 7 positions match TRBD1. The sample consisted of peripheral blood, taken 2 weeks after starting pembrolizumab. In DNA, the CDR3 is TGTGCCAGCAGTGTTACAGGACAGGTCGGAAGCAATCAGCCCCAGCATTTT. Protein product: CASSVTGQVGSNQPQHF.